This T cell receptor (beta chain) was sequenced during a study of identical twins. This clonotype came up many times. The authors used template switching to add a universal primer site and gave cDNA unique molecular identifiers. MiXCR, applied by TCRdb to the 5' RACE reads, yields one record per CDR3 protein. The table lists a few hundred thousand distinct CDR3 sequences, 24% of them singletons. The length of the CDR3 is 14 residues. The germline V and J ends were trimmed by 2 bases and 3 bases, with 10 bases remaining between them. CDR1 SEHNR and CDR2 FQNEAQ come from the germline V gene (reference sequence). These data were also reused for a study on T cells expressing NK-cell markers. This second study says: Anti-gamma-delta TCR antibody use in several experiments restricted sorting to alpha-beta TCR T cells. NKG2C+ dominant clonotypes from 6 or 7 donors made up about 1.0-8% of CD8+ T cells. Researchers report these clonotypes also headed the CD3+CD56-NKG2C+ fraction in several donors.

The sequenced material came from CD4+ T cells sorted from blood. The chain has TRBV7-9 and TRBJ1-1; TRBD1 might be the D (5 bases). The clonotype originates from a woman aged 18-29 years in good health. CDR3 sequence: CASSLRGPYTEAFF. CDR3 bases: TGTGCCAGCAGCTTACGGGGACCTTACACTGAAGCTTTCTTT.